Following are 5 T cell receptor beta chains from one sample sequenced in a study of long-term antiretroviral therapy in people with HIV. At survey level, the immunoSEQ assay was run in its v3.0 version. TCRdb's table, derived via immunoSEQ multiplex PCR, lists solely in-frame clones and lacks some. The sample shows tens of thousands of clones, 80% of them seen only once. This specimen consisted of unsorted PBMCs, obtained 3.4 years after starting antiretroviral therapy. The receptors come from a man younger than 40 with HIV.

The chain recombines TRBV5-1 with TRBJ2-7; 14 positions agree with TRBD2. CDR1 is SGHRS and CDR2 is YFSETQ in the germline V gene. The J segment lost 2 bases and the V segment lost 4 bases, leaving 11 bases of the junction unmatched. CDR3 size: 18 residues. The CDR3 sequence is CASSRQGTSGSETYEQYF. The CDR3 bases are TGCGCCAGCAGCCGCCAGGGGACTAGCGGGAGTGAAACCTACGAGCAGTACTTC.

This chain links TRBV6-5 with TRBJ2-7, with D possibly being TRBD1 or TRBD2 (5 bases each). V was trimmed by 7 bases and J by 2 bases, leaving 15 bases between them. The CDR3 consists of 14 residues. Looked up from germline, CDR1 is MNHEY and CDR2 is SVGAGI. CDR3 nucleotide sequence: TGTGCCAGCATCACGAGGGGACCCACCTACGAGCAGTACTTC. Translation gives CASITRGPTYEQYF.

The CDR3, as DNA: TGTGCCAGCAGTTCCTCTACCGGGGAGCTGTTTTTT. The encoded protein is CASSSSTGELFF. The chain couples TRBV28 to TRBJ2-2; unclear D gene. The CDR3 extends over 12 amino acids. Trimming cost V 4 bases and J 5 bases, with 5 bases left between them. The germline V gene has CDR1 MDHEN and CDR2 SYDVKM.

Only a few counts were recorded for this clone. The chain recombines TRBV13 with TRBJ2-3, with 8 positions matching TRBD2. The CDR3 length is 15 residues. Germline V gene data show CDR1 as PRHDT and CDR2 as FYEKMQ (reference sequence). Trimming cost V 5 bases and J 2 bases; bases outside gene matches: 6. Here the CDR3 DNA reads TGTGCCAGCAGCACCCGACTAGCGACCACAGATACGCAGTATTTT. This gives the protein CASSTRLATTDTQYF.

This chain links TRBV2 with TRBJ2-7; maybe TRBD1 (5 bases). V was pared by 7 bases and J by 7 bases, with 14 bases between. This CDR3 is 12 amino acids long. Germline CDR1 and CDR2: SNHLY and FYNNEI. CDR3 bases: TGTGCCAGCACCAGGGCCGAAGGGGAGCAGTACTTC. Encoded protein: CASTRAEGEQYF.